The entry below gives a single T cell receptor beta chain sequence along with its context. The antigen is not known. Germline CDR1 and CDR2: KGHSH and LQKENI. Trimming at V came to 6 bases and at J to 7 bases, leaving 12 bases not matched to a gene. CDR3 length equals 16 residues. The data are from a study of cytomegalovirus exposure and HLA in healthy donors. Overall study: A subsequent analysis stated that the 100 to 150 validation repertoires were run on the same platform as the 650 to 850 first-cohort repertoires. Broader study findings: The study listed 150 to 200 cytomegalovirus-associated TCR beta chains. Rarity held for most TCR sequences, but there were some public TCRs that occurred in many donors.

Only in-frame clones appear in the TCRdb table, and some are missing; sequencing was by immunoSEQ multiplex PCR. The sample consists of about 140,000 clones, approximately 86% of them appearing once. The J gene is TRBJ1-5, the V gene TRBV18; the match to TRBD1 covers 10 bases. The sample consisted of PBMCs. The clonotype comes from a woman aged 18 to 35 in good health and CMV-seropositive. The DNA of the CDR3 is TGTGCCAGCTCTCCCCGTGAGTCGGGACAGGGGCAGCCCCAGCATTTT. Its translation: CASSPRESGQGQPQHF.